This paragraph reports one T cell receptor beta chain. CDR1 and CDR2 (germline): SGHVS, FNYEAQ. This CDR3 has 12 residues. Unmatched junction bases numbered 3, after V lost 5 bases and J lost 6 bases. This entry is derived from a study of regulatory T cells in long-lasting Graves disease. About the study: Antithyroid drugs had been taken by newly diagnosed Graves' patients for under 3 months.

The sample's time point: newly diagnosed GD, antithyroid drugs for less than 3 months. RNA isolated from PBMCs was used to make the TCR library. Through Arm-PCR of CDR3 regions and iRepertoire HTBI primers, TCR beta libraries were built. A single record per CDR3 protein comes from TCRdb applying MiXCR to the multiplex PCR reads. The table shows over 400,000 distinct CDR3 sequences, with around 15% occurring only once. The same sample was also studied in work on T cells in Graves' hyperthyroidism and ophthalmopathy. As that study records: Ophthalmopathy was model-predicted a median approximately 6.9 months pre-onset.

The chain carries TRBV7-6 and TRBJ2-7, with 8 bases that match TRBD1. The specimen was peripheral blood mononuclear cells (PBMCs), collected at new diagnosis, from a patient treated with antithyroid drugs. The sequence was obtained from a woman in her forties or fifties with Graves disease. The CDR3 DNA follows: TGTGCCAGCAGCGCAACAGGGGGCGAGCAGTACTTC. Protein: CASSATGGEQYF.